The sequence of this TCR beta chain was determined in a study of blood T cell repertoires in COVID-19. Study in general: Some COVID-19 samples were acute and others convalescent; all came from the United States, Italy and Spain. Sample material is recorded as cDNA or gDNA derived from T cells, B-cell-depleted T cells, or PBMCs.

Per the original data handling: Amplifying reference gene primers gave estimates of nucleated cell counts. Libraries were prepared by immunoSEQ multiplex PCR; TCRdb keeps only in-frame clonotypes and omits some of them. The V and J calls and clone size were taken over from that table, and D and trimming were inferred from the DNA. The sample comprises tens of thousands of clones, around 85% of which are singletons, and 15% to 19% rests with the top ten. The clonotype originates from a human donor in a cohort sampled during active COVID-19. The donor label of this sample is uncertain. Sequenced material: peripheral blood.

CDR3 DNA: TGTGCCAGCAGTGAATCGGTAAACACTGAAGCTTTCTTT. Protein: CASSESVNTEAFF. This chain connects TRBV6-1 to TRBJ1-1, with no clear D. V was clipped by 2 bases and J by 2 bases, with 6 bases between them. The CDR3 spans 13 residues. Germline V lookup: CDR1 MNHNS, CDR2 SASEGT.